The present T cell receptor beta chain was sequenced within a study of CD8 T cells in Susac syndrome. Roughly 0.45 to 1 ug RNA was reverse transcribed with random hexamers. The immunoSEQ assay covered 54 Vbeta and 13 Jbeta segments for CDR3. TCRdb used MiXCR to reprocess the immunoSEQ multiplex PCR reads, holding one entry per CDR3 protein. Seen here are about 160,000 distinct CDR3 sequences, around 93% observed once, and the top ten hold over 0.11%. The sequenced target, TCR beta, came from blood CD8+ and CD4+ T cells. Specimen: CD4+ T cells from PBMCs. This TCR came from a human donor in good health.

Here the CDR3 reads CSASGRTNIQYF. The CDR3 DNA is TGCAGTGCTAGCGGACGGACAAACATTCAGTACTTC. This chain connects TRBV20-1 to TRBJ2-4; no firm D call. CDR3 length equals 12 residues. V lost 3 bases, J lost 6 bases, and 9 bases lay in between. Germline assignment: CDR1 DFQATT and CDR2 SNEGSKA (reference sequence).